This T cell receptor (beta chain) was sequenced for a study of T cell changes during pregnancy in multiple sclerosis. The method was immunoSEQ multiplex PCR; TCRdb's version includes in-frame clones alone and lacks a portion of them. The data hold more than 80,000 clones, with around 90% observed a single time. The sequence derives from a female donor in good health, serving as a control in a pregnancy study. Some clones in this sample may be carry-over from other donors' samples. The specimen comprised PBMCs, sampled in the first trimester of pregnancy.

In DNA, the CDR3 is TGTGCCAGTAGTATAGTTTACGGGGAGTCCTACAATGAGCAGTTCTTC. As protein: CASSIVYGESYNEQFF. The chain joins TRBV19 to TRBJ2-1, with D possibly TRBD2 on 5 matching bases. Per germline, CDR1 LNHDA and CDR2 SQIVND (reference sequence). The germline V and J ends were trimmed by 1 base and 1 base, with 11 bases remaining between them. The CDR3 is 16 residues long.